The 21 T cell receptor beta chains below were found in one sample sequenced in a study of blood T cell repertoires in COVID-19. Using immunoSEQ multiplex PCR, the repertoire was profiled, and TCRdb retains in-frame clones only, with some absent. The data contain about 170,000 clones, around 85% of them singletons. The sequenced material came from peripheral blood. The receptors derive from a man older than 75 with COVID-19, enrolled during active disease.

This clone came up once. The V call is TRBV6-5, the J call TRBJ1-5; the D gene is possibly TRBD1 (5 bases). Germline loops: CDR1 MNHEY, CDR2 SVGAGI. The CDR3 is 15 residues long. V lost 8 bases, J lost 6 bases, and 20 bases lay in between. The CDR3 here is CASSTQGRVGQPQHF. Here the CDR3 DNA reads TGTGCCAGCTCGACCCAGGGTAGGGTAGGTCAGCCCCAGCATTTT.

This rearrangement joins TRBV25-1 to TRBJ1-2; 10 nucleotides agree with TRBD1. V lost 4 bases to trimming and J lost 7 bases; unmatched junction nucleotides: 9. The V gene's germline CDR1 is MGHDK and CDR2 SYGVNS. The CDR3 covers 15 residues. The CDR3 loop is CASSAGTGEPLGYTF. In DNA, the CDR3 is TGTGCCAGCAGTGCCGGGACAGGGGAGCCGCTTGGCTACACCTTC.

The CDR3 protein is CASSLRTDTQYF. The CDR3 DNA follows: TGTGCCAGCAGCCTCAGAACAGATACGCAGTATTTT. The genes are TRBV11-1 and TRBJ2-3; D remains ambiguous. CDR3 length: 12 residues. The germline CDR1 and CDR2 sequences are SGHAT and FQDESV (reference sequence). Trimming shortened V by 5 bases and J by 3 bases, and 6 bases separated the two germline ends.

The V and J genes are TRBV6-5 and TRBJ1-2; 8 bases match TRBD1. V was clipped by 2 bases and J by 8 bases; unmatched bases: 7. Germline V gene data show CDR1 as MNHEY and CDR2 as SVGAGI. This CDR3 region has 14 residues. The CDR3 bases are TGTGCCAGCAGTTACATACGGACAGGGAAGGGCTACACCTTC. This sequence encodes CASSYIRTGKGYTF.

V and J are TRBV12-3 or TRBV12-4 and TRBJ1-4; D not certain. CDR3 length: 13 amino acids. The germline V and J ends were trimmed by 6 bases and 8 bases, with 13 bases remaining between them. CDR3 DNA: TGTGCCAGCAGCCGGGTGAGATCCGAAAAACTGTTTTTT. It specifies CASSRVRSEKLFF.

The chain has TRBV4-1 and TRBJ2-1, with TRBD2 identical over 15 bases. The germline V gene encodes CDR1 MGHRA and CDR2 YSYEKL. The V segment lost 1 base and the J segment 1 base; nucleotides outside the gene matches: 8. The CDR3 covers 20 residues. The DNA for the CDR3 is TGCGCCAGCAGCCAAGCTTGGACTAGCGGGGGGGCCGGGTCCTACAATGAGCAGTTCTTC. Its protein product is CASSQAWTSGGAGSYNEQFF.

CDR3 nucleotide sequence: TGCGCCAGCAGCTTGGGGCAGGGGGTAGGAAACACCATATATTTT. It yields the protein CASSLGQGVGNTIYF. The chain uses TRBV5-1 and TRBJ1-3, with 7 bases matching TRBD1. This CDR3 region has 15 residues. Germline V gene data show CDR1 as SGHRS and CDR2 as YFSETQ. V trimming: 0 bases; J trimming: 4 bases; junction bases outside the gene matches: 4.

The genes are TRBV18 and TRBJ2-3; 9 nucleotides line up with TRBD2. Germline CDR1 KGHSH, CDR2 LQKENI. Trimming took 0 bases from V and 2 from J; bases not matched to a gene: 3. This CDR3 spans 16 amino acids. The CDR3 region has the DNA TGTGCCAGCTCACCACCCGGGACTAGCCCCACAGATACGCAGTATTTT. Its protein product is CASSPPGTSPTDTQYF.

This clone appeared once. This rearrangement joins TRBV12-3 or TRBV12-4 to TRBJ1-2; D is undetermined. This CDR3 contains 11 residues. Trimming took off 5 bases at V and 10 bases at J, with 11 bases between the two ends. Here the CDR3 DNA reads TGTGCCAGCAGTCGGTCCGGGGACTACACCTTC. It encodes CASSRSGDYTF.

Here the CDR3 reads CASSQARQVNTDTQYF. CDR3 sequence (DNA): TGTGCCAGCAGCCAAGCCCGACAGGTAAACACAGATACGCAGTATTTT. The V call is TRBV3-1 (or the pseudogene TRBV3-2), the J call TRBJ2-3; a weak D match, TRBD1 (6 bases). Per germline, CDR1 LGHDT and CDR2 YNNKEL (reference sequence). The CDR3 consists of 16 residues. V was cut by 1 base and J by 2 bases, with 13 bases left in between.

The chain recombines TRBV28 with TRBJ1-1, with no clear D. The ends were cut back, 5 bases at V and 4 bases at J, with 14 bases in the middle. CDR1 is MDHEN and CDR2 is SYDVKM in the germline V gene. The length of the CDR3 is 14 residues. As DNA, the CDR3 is TGTGCCAGCAGTACGAGAGGGCAGAGCACTGAAGCTTTCTTT. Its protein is CASSTRGQSTEAFF.

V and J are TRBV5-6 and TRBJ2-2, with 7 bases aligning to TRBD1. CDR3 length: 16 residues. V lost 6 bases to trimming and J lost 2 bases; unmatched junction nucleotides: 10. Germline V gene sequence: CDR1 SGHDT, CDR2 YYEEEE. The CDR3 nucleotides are TGTGCCAGCACCCTTGATGGGACAGCAAACACCGGGGAGCTGTTTTTT. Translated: CASTLDGTANTGELFF.

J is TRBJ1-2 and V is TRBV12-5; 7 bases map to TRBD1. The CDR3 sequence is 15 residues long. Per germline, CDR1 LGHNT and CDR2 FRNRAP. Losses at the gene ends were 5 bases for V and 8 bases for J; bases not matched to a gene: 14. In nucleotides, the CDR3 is TGTGCTAGTGGTACCCCACAGGGGAGTCTAGACGGCTACACCTTC. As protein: CASGTPQGSLDGYTF.

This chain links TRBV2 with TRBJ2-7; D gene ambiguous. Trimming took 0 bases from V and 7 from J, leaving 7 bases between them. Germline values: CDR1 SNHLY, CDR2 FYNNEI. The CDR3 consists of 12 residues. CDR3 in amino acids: CASSEAGAEQYF. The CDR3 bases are TGTGCCAGCAGTGAAGCGGGCGCAGAGCAGTACTTC.

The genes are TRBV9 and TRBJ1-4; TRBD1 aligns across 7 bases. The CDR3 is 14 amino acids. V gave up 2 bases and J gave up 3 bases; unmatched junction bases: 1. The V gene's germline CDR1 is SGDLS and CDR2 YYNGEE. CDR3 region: CASSVGTANEKLFF. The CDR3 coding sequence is TGTGCCAGCAGCGTCGGGACAGCTAATGAAAAACTGTTTTTT.

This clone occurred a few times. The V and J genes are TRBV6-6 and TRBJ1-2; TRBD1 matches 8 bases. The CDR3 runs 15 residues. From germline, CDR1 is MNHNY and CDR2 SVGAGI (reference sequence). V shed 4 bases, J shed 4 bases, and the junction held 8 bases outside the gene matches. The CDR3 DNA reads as TGTGCCAGCAGTTCGGACAGGGTGCGAGTCTATGGCTACACCTTC. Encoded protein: CASSSDRVRVYGYTF.

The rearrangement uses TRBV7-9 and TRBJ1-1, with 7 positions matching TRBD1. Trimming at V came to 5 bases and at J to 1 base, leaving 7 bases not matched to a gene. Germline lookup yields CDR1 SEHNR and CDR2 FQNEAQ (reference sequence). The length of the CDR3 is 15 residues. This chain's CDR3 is CASSGRQGWNTEAFF. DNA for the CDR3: TGTGCCAGCAGCGGTCGACAGGGCTGGAACACTGAAGCTTTCTTT.

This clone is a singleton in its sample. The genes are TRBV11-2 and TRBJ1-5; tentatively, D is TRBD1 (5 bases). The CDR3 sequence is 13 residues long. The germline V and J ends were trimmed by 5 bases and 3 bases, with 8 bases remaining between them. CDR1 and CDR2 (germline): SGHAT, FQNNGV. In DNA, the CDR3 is TGTGCCAGCAGCCGGGACTTCAATCAGCCCCAGCATTTT. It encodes CASSRDFNQPQHF.

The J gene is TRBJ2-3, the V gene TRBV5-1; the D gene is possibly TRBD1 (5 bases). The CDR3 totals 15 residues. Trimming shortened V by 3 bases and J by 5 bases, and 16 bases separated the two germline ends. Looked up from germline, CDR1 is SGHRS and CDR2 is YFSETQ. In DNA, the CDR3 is TGCGCCAGCAGCTCTATCAGGGCGATAGGAGATACGCAGTATTTT. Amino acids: CASSSIRAIGDTQYF.

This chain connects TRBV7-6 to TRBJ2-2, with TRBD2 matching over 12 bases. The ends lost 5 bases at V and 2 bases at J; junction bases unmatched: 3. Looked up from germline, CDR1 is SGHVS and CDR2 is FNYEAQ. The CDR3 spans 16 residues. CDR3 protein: CASSALAGGNTGELFF. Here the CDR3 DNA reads TGTGCCAGCAGCGCACTAGCGGGGGGAAACACCGGGGAGCTGTTTTTT.

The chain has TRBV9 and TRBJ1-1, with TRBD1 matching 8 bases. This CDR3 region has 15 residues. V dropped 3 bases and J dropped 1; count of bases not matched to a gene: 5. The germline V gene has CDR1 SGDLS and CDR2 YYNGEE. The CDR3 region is CASSADRGGNTEAFF. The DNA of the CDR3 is TGTGCCAGCAGCGCCGACAGGGGTGGGAACACTGAAGCTTTCTTT. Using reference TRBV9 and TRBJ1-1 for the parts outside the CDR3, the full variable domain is DSGVTQTPKHLITATGQRVTLRCSPRSGDLSVYWYQQSLDQGLQFLIQYYNGEERAKGNILERFSAQQFPDLHSELNLSSLELGDSALYFCASSADRGGNTEAFFGQGTRLTVV.